This T cell receptor (beta chain) comes out of a study of T cells in Graves' hyperthyroidism and ophthalmopathy. Whole-study context: The initial diagnosis was the point when peripheral blood was collected, ahead of any treatment.

With 1 base removed from V and 4 bases from J, the gap between germline ends came to 16 bases. The CDR3 spans 15 residues. The germline V gene encodes CDR1 GTSNPN and CDR2 SVGIG (reference sequence). This clonotype was recorded at least ten times. Amplified TCR beta CDR3 regions derived from RNA transcripts. RT-PCR in the first round (using the HTBI primer set) targeted the TCR CDR3. MiXCR, run by TCRdb on the multiplex PCR reads, gives a single entry per CDR3 protein. The sample consists of around 700,000 distinct CDR3 sequences, roughly a sixth of them appearing once. Predating any ophthalmopathy symptoms, the blood sample was taken at first hyperthyroidism diagnosis.

The chain recombines TRBV30 with TRBJ2-5, with TRBD1 as a possible D gene (6 bases). The sequenced material came from blood. The receptor was isolated from a woman in her forties or fifties with Graves' hyperthyroidism that later progressed to Graves' ophthalmopathy. CDR3 region: CAWSAGKGVTETQYF. The CDR3 nucleotides read TGTGCCTGGAGTGCTGGGAAGGGGGTCACAGAGACCCAGTACTTC.